What follows are 16 T cell receptor beta chains derived from one specimen sequenced in a study of shared clonotypes between healthy human individuals (dated by TCRdb to the early 2020s). Receptors were amplified or captured by the immunoSEQ multiplex PCR assay. Held by TCRdb, this immuneACCESS table contains in-frame sequences only and omits some clones. Under half of the omission traces to an unresolved V gene where checked; the cause of the rest is unknown. This sample has approximately 2,300,000 clones in its table, and around 93% of those were observed once. The leading ten clones occupy roughly 0.34% of the sample. Specimen: naive CD4+ T cells from PBMCs. The cell subset or site label, read with the paper, signifies: CD45RA+ positively selected. The receptor source for this set is a young man in good health. Some clones in this sample may be carry-over from other donors' samples.

The rearrangement uses TRBV5-1 and TRBJ2-2; TRBD2 aligns across 8 bases. Trimming cost V 0 bases and J 6 bases; bases outside gene matches: 7. This CDR3 region has 16 residues. The germline V gene encodes CDR1 SGHRS and CDR2 YFSETQ. CDR3 in amino acids: CASSLGTSGRSGELFF. The DNA of the CDR3 is TGCGCCAGCAGCTTGGGAACTAGCGGTCGATCCGGGGAGCTGTTTTTT.

V gene TRBV27 combines with J gene TRBJ2-7; possibly TRBD2 for D (5 bases). Germline assignment: CDR1 MNHEY and CDR2 SMNVEV (reference sequence). This CDR3 contains 11 residues. V lost 7 bases and J 4 bases, leaving 8 bases between the germline ends. The CDR3 reads CASIARYEQYF. Written as DNA, the CDR3 is TGTGCCAGCATAGCGCGATACGAGCAGTACTTC.

As for this clone: Other DNA sequences in the sample encode the same CDR3. CDR3 sequence: CASSVDRNYGYTF. CDR3 bases: TGTGCCAGCAGCGTAGATCGCAACTATGGCTACACCTTC. The rearrangement uses TRBV9 and TRBJ1-2; D is unresolved. The CDR3 totals 13 residues. The germline V gene has CDR1 SGDLS and CDR2 YYNGEE. Trimming took 0 bases from V and 2 from J, leaving 5 bases between them.

This clone was counted a single time. This sequence joins TRBV7-9 and TRBJ2-3, with D possibly matching TRBD1 (5 bases). Trimming shortened V by 1 base and J by 5 bases, and 10 bases separated the two germline ends. CDR3 size: 14 residues. CDR1 is SEHNR and CDR2 is FQNEAQ in the germline V gene (reference sequence). The CDR3 spells CASSLEQGRDTQYF. The CDR3 coding sequence is TGTGCCAGCAGCTTAGAGCAGGGAAGAGATACGCAGTATTTT.

This chain uses TRBV11-1 with TRBJ2-3; the D gene could be TRBD1 or TRBD2 (6 bases each). Germline CDR1 and CDR2: SGHAT and FQDESV (reference sequence). The length of the CDR3 is 16 residues. V was pared by 5 bases and J by 1 base, with 16 bases between. The CDR3 loop reads CASSPQGWEGTDTQYF. CDR3 in DNA: TGTGCCAGCAGCCCTCAGGGGTGGGAGGGCACAGATACGCAGTATTTT.

This clone has just one count. DNA of the CDR3: TGTGCCAGCAGCGTCCGACCGATTCAAGAGACCCAGTACTTC. This encodes CASSVRPIQETQYF. The rearrangement links TRBV9 to TRBJ2-5; no firm D call. The germline CDR1 and CDR2 sequences are SGDLS and YYNGEE. This CDR3 region has 14 residues. The ends were cut back, 2 bases at V and 2 bases at J, with 10 bases in the middle.

This chain links TRBV28 with TRBJ2-7; D is perhaps TRBD2 (6 bases). This CDR3 is 14 amino acids long. CDR1 is MDHEN, CDR2 SYDVKM, per germline. Trimming took 4 bases from V and 6 from J, leaving 16 bases between them. Here the CDR3 reads CASSSSGAGGEQYF. In nucleotides, the CDR3 is TGTGCCAGCAGTTCCTCCGGGGCCGGGGGCGAGCAGTACTTC. Full variable domain (outside the CDR3, taken from reference TRBV28 and TRBJ2-7): DVKVTQSSRYLVKRTGEKVFLECVQDMDHENMFWYRQDPGLGLRLIYFSYDVKMKEKGDIPEGYSVSREKKERFSLILESASTNQTSMYLCASSSSGAGGEQYFGPGTRLTVT.

V and J are TRBV5-1 and TRBJ2-7; D is possibly TRBD1 (6 bases). V gave up 2 bases and J gave up 2 bases, with 11 bases separating them. The length of the CDR3 is 14 residues. Germline V CDR1 and CDR2: SGHRS, YFSETQ. The CDR3 protein is CASSFDGQPYEQYF. The CDR3 nucleotides are TGCGCCAGCAGCTTTGACGGACAGCCCTACGAGCAGTACTTC. Supplemented by reference TRBV5-1 and TRBJ2-7, the full variable domain reads KAGVTQTPRYLIKTRGQQVTLSCSPISGHRSVSWYQQTPGQGLQFLFEYFSETQRNKGNFPGRFSGRQFSNSRSEMNVSTLELGDSALYLCASSFDGQPYEQYFGPGTRLTVT.

This clone has just a few counts. V is TRBV6-1 and J is TRBJ2-7, with D possibly TRBD2 on 7 matching bases. The CDR3 covers 16 residues. Trimming cost V 2 bases and J 4 bases, with 18 bases left between them. From germline, CDR1 is MNHNS and CDR2 SASEGT. The CDR3 is CASSERGGARFYEQYF. Here the CDR3 DNA reads TGTGCCAGCAGTGAAAGGGGGGGGGCGCGCTTTTACGAGCAGTACTTC.

This chain links TRBV5-1 with TRBJ2-1; D call uncertain. The CDR3 has 15 residues. Trimming left V 4 bases short and J 1 base short, with 12 bases between. Germline V CDR1 and CDR2: SGHRS, YFSETQ. CDR3 DNA sequence: TGCGCCAGCAGCGTCGGTACCGTATCCTACAATGAGCAGTTCTTC. Protein product: CASSVGTVSYNEQFF.

V is TRBV9 and J is TRBJ2-3; the D gene could be TRBD1 or TRBD2 (5 bases each). V shed 0 bases and J shed 2 bases, with 16 bases lying between them. The CDR3 is 17 residues long. The germline CDR1 and CDR2 sequences are SGDLS and YYNGEE. CDR3 nucleotides: TGTGCCAGCAGCGTAGCTGGCACTAGACAGTACACAGATACGCAGTATTTT. It encodes CASSVAGTRQYTDTQYF.

The genes are TRBV9 and TRBJ2-1; TRBD2 matches at 13 bases. The CDR3 is 17 residues long. Unmatched junction bases numbered 8, after V lost 5 bases and J lost 3 bases. Germline lookup yields CDR1 SGDLS and CDR2 YYNGEE. The CDR3 DNA reads as TGTGCCAGCAGTCGTGGACTAGCGGGAGACTTCTACAATGAGCAGTTCTTC. Protein: CASSRGLAGDFYNEQFF. Filled out from reference TRBV9 and TRBJ2-1, the complete variable domain reads DSGVTQTPKHLITATGQRVTLRCSPRSGDLSVYWYQQSLDQGLQFLIQYYNGEERAKGNILERFSAQQFPDLHSELNLSSLELGDSALYFCASSRGLAGDFYNEQFFGPGTRLTVL.

A note on this clone: Distinct nucleotide sequences in the sample also encode this CDR3. CDR3 coding DNA: TGCGCCAGCAGCCCTCCGGACAGCTACGAGCAGTACTTC. It encodes CASSPPDSYEQYF. The chain has TRBV5-1 and TRBJ2-7, with a weak D call TRBD1 (6 bases). V lost 4 bases to trimming and J lost 3 bases, with 11 bases between them. Germline-derived CDR1 and CDR2 are SGHRS and YFSETQ. The CDR3 extends over 13 amino acids.

This chain joins TRBV5-4 and TRBJ2-7, with D possibly matching TRBD2 (6 bases). V was shortened by 4 bases and J by 0 bases, with 17 bases between the two germline ends. Germline assignment: CDR1 SGHNT and CDR2 YYREEE (reference sequence). The length of the CDR3 is 16 residues. The CDR3 loop reads CASSRGYDRSSYEQYF. CDR3 nucleotides: TGTGCCAGCAGCCGGGGGTATGACAGAAGCTCCTACGAGCAGTACTTC. The full variable domain, rest sourced from reference TRBV5-4 and TRBJ2-7, is ETGVTQSPTHLIKTRGQQVTLRCSSQSGHNTVSWYQQALGQGPQFIFQYYREEENGRGNFPPRFSGLQFPNYSSELNVNALELDDSALYLCASSRGYDRSSYEQYFGPGTRLTVT.

The chain uses TRBV7-3 and TRBJ2-5; maybe TRBD1 (6 bases). From germline, CDR1 is SGHTA and CDR2 FQGTGA. This CDR3 contains 16 residues. Trimming shortened V by 3 bases and J by 2 bases, and 16 bases separated the two germline ends. DNA of the CDR3: TGTGCCAGCAGCTTCCGCCGGACAGACGGGCAAGAGACCCAGTACTTC. Translating gives CASSFRRTDGQETQYF.

This chain uses TRBV5-1 with TRBJ2-3, with 8 nucleotides matching TRBD2. With 5 bases clipped from V and 3 bases from J, the junction kept 11 bases outside the gene matches. Germline V CDR1 and CDR2: SGHRS, YFSETQ. The CDR3 has 16 amino acids. CDR3 sequence (DNA): TGCGCCAGCAGTTACAGCACTAGCGGACTAACAGATACGCAGTATTTT. Translating gives CASSYSTSGLTDTQYF.